This T cell receptor beta chain was sequenced in a study of T-cell reconstitution after alpha-beta-depleted transplantation in children. Details on this clonotype: Its antigen is not identified.

Overall study findings and caveats: T-cell numbers and diversity one year post-transplant derived largely from freshly generated T cells. Surviving recipient T cells and intrathymic progenitors accounted for some patients' high TCRbeta diversity at day 60. After transplant, at about two months, alpha-beta T cells were reportedly derived from several hundred expanded graft clones.

A library of TCRbeta sequences, prepared with unique molecular identifiers, was generated. TCRdb redid the calling of the PCR reads with MiXCR, one entry per CDR3 protein. The top ten clones hold 0.79% of a sample with 550,000 to 800,000 distinct CDR3 sequences, less than 15% of them seen once. CDR1 is MNHNS, CDR2 SASEGT, per germline. Trimming took 6 bases from V and 7 from J; bases not matched to a gene: 12. This CDR3 comprises 15 residues. J is TRBJ1-5 and V is TRBV6-1, with TRBD1 matching 7 bases. This sample comprised PBMCs, obtained before TCRalphabeta/CD19-depleted stem cell transplant. This sequence was found in a girl aged 2 to 10 with congenital amegakaryocytic thrombocytopenia, due to receive a stem cell transplant. The DNA of the CDR3 is TGTGCCAGCAGCAGCTTTGGGCAGGGGGGCCAGCCCCAGCATTTT. It encodes CASSSFGQGGQPQHF.